The 27 T cell receptor beta chains reported below all come from one sample, sequenced in a study of blood T cell repertoires in COVID-19. Profiling relied on immunoSEQ multiplex PCR, and the TCRdb table lists in-frame clones only, not all of them. The table lists approximately 210,000 clones, approximately 91% of them singletons, with more than 4.5% in the top ten. Material: peripheral blood. The receptors shown here come from a woman in her thirties or forties with acute or convalescent COVID-19.

The rearrangement uses TRBV5-4 and TRBJ2-1; weak D call: TRBD2 (5 bases). CDR1 SGHNT and CDR2 YYREEE come from the germline V gene (reference sequence). The CDR3 runs 16 residues. Trimming removed 4 bases at V and 3 bases at J, with 17 bases between. The CDR3 is CASSPPSSSFYNEQFF. For the CDR3, the DNA is TGTGCCAGCAGCCCACCTAGCTCGAGTTTCTACAATGAGCAGTTCTTC.

The V and J genes are TRBV9 and TRBJ2-2, with D unresolved. The germline CDR1 and CDR2 sequences are SGDLS and YYNGEE. This CDR3 has 14 amino acids. The V end lost 0 bases, the J end lost 1 base, and 4 bases lay between the germline ends. CDR3 DNA sequence: TGTGCCAGCAGCGTAGTGAGGAACACCGGGGAGCTGTTTTTT. Its translation: CASSVVRNTGELFF.

The rearrangement joins TRBV5-4 to TRBJ1-1, with TRBD1 matching over 10 bases. The CDR3 is 15 amino acids. Trimming cost V 0 bases and J 5 bases; bases outside gene matches: 4. Germline V gene lookup returns CDR1 SGHNT and CDR2 YYREEE (reference sequence). In DNA form, the CDR3 reads TGTGCCAGCAGCTTGGGGGGGACAGGGGAGACTGAAGCTTTCTTT. It encodes CASSLGGTGETEAFF. The variable domain in full, completed from reference TRBV5-4 and TRBJ1-1, reads ETGVTQSPTHLIKTRGQQVTLRCSSQSGHNTVSWYQQALGQGPQFIFQYYREEENGRGNFPPRFSGLQFPNYSSELNVNALELDDSALYLCASSLGGTGETEAFFGQGTRLTVV.

The chain employs TRBV29-1 and TRBJ1-2; 8 nucleotides align to TRBD1. J lost 6 bases, V lost 5 bases, and 5 bases had no gene match. The germline CDR1 and CDR2 sequences are SQVTM and ANQGSEA. The CDR3 is 12 amino acids. DNA for the CDR3: TGCAGCGTTTACGACAGGGGTCATGGCTACACCTTC. It is translated as CSVYDRGHGYTF.

The rearrangement uses TRBV9 and TRBJ2-3; the match to TRBD2 covers 8 bases. The germline V gene encodes CDR1 SGDLS and CDR2 YYNGEE. V was clipped by 0 bases and J by 9 bases; unmatched bases: 9. The CDR3 spans 15 residues. Here the CDR3 DNA reads TGTGCCAGCAGCGTAGCAGCGGGGGCTCAGCCGACGCAGTATTTT. It codes for CASSVAAGAQPTQYF.

This chain links TRBV5-1 with TRBJ1-2; maybe TRBD1 (6 bases). This CDR3 is built from 13 residues. The germline CDR1 and CDR2 sequences are SGHRS and YFSETQ. V shed 4 bases and J shed 6 bases, with 13 bases lying between them. The CDR3 region is CASSPIRGDGYTF. CDR3 nucleotides: TGCGCCAGCAGCCCGATCAGGGGCGATGGCTACACCTTC. Together with reference TRBV5-1 and TRBJ1-2, the CDR3 gives the full variable domain: KAGVTQTPRYLIKTRGQQVTLSCSPISGHRSVSWYQQTPGQGLQFLFEYFSETQRNKGNFPGRFSGRQFSNSRSEMNVSTLELGDSALYLCASSPIRGDGYTFGSGTRLTVV.

V is TRBV9 and J is TRBJ2-3, with no clear D. V was clipped by 1 base and J by 3 bases, with 9 bases between them. The CDR3 consists of 14 residues. CDR1 and CDR2 (germline): SGDLS, YYNGEE. The CDR3 here is CASSVRGWTDTQYF. For the CDR3, the DNA is TGTGCCAGCAGCGTACGAGGTTGGACAGATACGCAGTATTTT. The entire variable domain, with the rest obtained from reference TRBV9 and TRBJ2-3, is as follows: DSGVTQTPKHLITATGQRVTLRCSPRSGDLSVYWYQQSLDQGLQFLIQYYNGEERAKGNILERFSAQQFPDLHSELNLSSLELGDSALYFCASSVRGWTDTQYFGPGTRLTVL.

This clone has only one observation. The gene calls are TRBV5-1 and TRBJ1-5; 7 bases fit TRBD1. The V gene end was trimmed by 1 base and the J gene end by 2 bases; junction bases not matched to a gene: 3. This CDR3 region has 15 residues. Germline values: CDR1 SGHRS, CDR2 YFSETQ. This chain's CDR3 is CASSLYTGGNQPQHF. In DNA form, the CDR3 reads TGCGCCAGCAGCTTGTATACAGGGGGCAATCAGCCCCAGCATTTT.

The chain carries TRBV6-5 and TRBJ1-1; D is perhaps TRBD1 (6 bases). The V gene's germline CDR1 is MNHEY and CDR2 SVGAGI. Trimming removed 4 bases at V and 1 base at J, with 16 bases between. This CDR3 spans 16 amino acids. As DNA, the CDR3 is TGTGCCAGCAGTTCCTCGCAGGGGAATCCGAACACTGAAGCTTTCTTT. Residues: CASSSSQGNPNTEAFF.

J is TRBJ2-5 and V is TRBV7-7; TRBD2 is a possible D gene (5 bases). The CDR3 loop spans 13 amino acids. Deletions cut 5 bases from V and 3 bases from J, with 10 bases between. CDR1 and CDR2 (germline): SSHAT, FNYEAQ (reference sequence). Here the CDR3 DNA reads TGTGCCAGCAGCCTGGACTCAGAAGAGACCCAGTACTTC. Translation: CASSLDSEETQYF.

This rearrangement joins TRBV5-1 to TRBJ1-4; 11 bases line up with TRBD1. The CDR3 has 14 residues. Per germline, CDR1 SGHRS and CDR2 YFSETQ. J was trimmed by 5 bases and V by 4 bases; bases with no gene match: 1. The CDR3 protein is CASSRDRGNEKLFF. The CDR3 DNA is TGCGCCAGCAGCCGGGACAGGGGGAATGAAAAACTGTTTTTT. The full variable domain, in which reference TRBV5-1 and TRBJ1-4 provide the parts outside the CDR3, is KAGVTQTPRYLIKTRGQQVTLSCSPISGHRSVSWYQQTPGQGLQFLFEYFSETQRNKGNFPGRFSGRQFSNSRSEMNVSTLELGDSALYLCASSRDRGNEKLFFGSGTQLSVL.

V gene TRBV6-5 combines with J gene TRBJ2-1; the match to TRBD1 covers 11 bases. V shed 4 bases and J 7 bases; nucleotides not matched to a gene: 6. Germline CDR1 MNHEY, CDR2 SVGAGI. The CDR3 has 15 residues. The DNA for the CDR3 is TGTGCCAGCAGTTTACGTAGGGACAGGGGGAATGAGCAGTTCTTC. Protein sequence: CASSLRRDRGNEQFF.

This chain connects TRBV9 to TRBJ2-1, with TRBD1 as a possible D gene (6 bases). Germline assignment: CDR1 SGDLS and CDR2 YYNGEE. The V end lost 2 bases, the J end lost 3 bases, and 15 bases lay between the germline ends. CDR3 length: 16 amino acids. The CDR3 spells CASSVLRDKIYNEQFF. The CDR3 nucleotides read TGTGCCAGCAGCGTTCTCCGGGACAAAATCTACAATGAGCAGTTCTTC.

The V and J genes are TRBV2 and TRBJ2-5; TRBD1 agrees at 9 bases. Germline CDR1 and CDR2: SNHLY and FYNNEI. This CDR3 is 13 amino acids long. V shed 6 bases and J 5 bases; nucleotides not matched to a gene: 4. CDR3 sequence: CASRTGGRETQYF. CDR3 coding DNA: TGTGCCAGCAGGACAGGGGGTCGGGAGACCCAGTACTTC.

This clone appeared a few times. This chain connects TRBV11-2 to TRBJ2-3; TRBD2 matches at 7 bases. The germline CDR1 and CDR2 sequences are SGHAT and FQNNGV. This CDR3 is built from 17 residues. The J segment lost 0 bases and the V segment lost 8 bases, leaving 14 bases of the junction unmatched. In nucleotides, the CDR3 is TGTGCCAGCCGGAGTTGGGGCGGGAGTACTAGCACAGATACGCAGTATTTT. This gives the protein CASRSWGGSTSTDTQYF.

V is TRBV30 and J is TRBJ1-2; 10 nucleotides agree with TRBD1. The ends lost 2 bases at V and 4 bases at J; junction bases unmatched: 4. CDR1 and CDR2 from the germline V gene are GTSNPN and SVGIG (reference sequence). This CDR3 spans 14 amino acids. The CDR3 bases are TGTGCCTGGAGTAAGGGACAGGGGACCTATGGCTACACCTTC. Encoded protein: CAWSKGQGTYGYTF. Based on the CDR3 plus reference TRBV30 and TRBJ1-2, the full variable domain is SQTIHQWPATLVQPVGSPLSLECTVEGTSNPNLYWYRQAAGRGLQLLFYSVGIGQISSEVPQNLSASRPQDRQFILSSKKLLLSDSGFYLCAWSKGQGTYGYTFGSGTRLTVV.

The rearrangement joins TRBV5-1 to TRBJ1-5, with D maybe TRBD1 (6 bases). V gave up 3 bases and J gave up 3 bases, with 10 bases separating them. CDR1 and CDR2 from the germline V gene are SGHRS and YFSETQ. The CDR3 runs 14 residues. CDR3 nucleotides: TGCGCCAGCAGCTGGTCAGGGGTCAATCAGCCCCAGCATTTT. Encoded protein: CASSWSGVNQPQHF.

V and J are TRBV10-3 and TRBJ1-1; D gene unclear. V gave up 0 bases and J gave up 11 bases, with 10 bases separating them. The CDR3 is 12 amino acids. Germline V lookup: CDR1 ENHRY, CDR2 SYGVKD. The CDR3 DNA reads as TGTGCCATCAGTGAGTCTTCCCGGGAGGCTTTCTTT. Its translation is CAISESSREAFF.

This clone was recorded only once. The J gene is TRBJ1-2, the V gene TRBV3-1 (or the pseudogene TRBV3-2); 7 nucleotides match TRBD1. The CDR3 is made up of 15 amino acids. CDR1 LGHDT and CDR2 YNNKEL come from the germline V gene (reference sequence). V was clipped by 5 bases and J by 7 bases; unmatched bases: 13. The CDR3 sequence is CASSYLSTGVSGYTF. The CDR3, as DNA: TGTGCCAGCAGCTACTTGTCTACAGGGGTTTCTGGCTACACCTTC.

The J gene is TRBJ1-3, the V gene TRBV19; 9 nucleotides match TRBD1. The junction had 6 bases not matched to a gene; V was cut back by 5 bases and J by 4 bases. CDR1 LNHDA and CDR2 SQIVND come from the germline V gene (reference sequence). The CDR3 contains 15 residues. CDR3 nucleotide sequence: TGTGCCAGTAGTCCAACAGGGGGCTTCGGAAACACCATATATTTT. It encodes CASSPTGGFGNTIYF.

This clone was recorded only once. The V call is TRBV9, the J call TRBJ2-3; D not resolved. The CDR3 is 15 residues long. Trimming took 4 bases from V and 2 from J, leaving 14 bases between them. Germline CDR1 is SGDLS and CDR2 is YYNGEE. CDR3 DNA: TGTGCCAGCAGCTTGCGACTGGCGATCACAGATACGCAGTATTTT. Protein: CASSLRLAITDTQYF.

V is TRBV18 and J is TRBJ1-1, with unresolved D. Germline CDR1 is KGHSH and CDR2 is LQKENI. There are 15 residues in the CDR3. V was clipped by 4 bases and J by 1 base, with 13 bases between them. The CDR3 protein is CASSLLGSGNTEAFF. CDR3 DNA sequence: TGTGCCAGCTCACTGCTAGGCAGTGGGAACACTGAAGCTTTCTTT.

V usage is TRBV5-1 and J usage is TRBJ1-2; D is unclear. The germline CDR1 and CDR2 sequences are SGHRS and YFSETQ. The V gene lost 0 bases and the J gene lost 1 base, with 10 bases spanning the gap. The CDR3 loop spans 15 amino acids. The DNA of the CDR3 is TGCGCCAGCAGCTTGGTTGTCGGGAGTAACTATGGCTACACCTTC. It is translated as CASSLVVGSNYGYTF.

This chain links TRBV3-1 (or the pseudogene TRBV3-2) with TRBJ1-1; tentative D call: TRBD1 (5 bases). V was shortened by 2 bases and J by 1 base, with 11 bases between the two germline ends. The CDR3 has 15 residues. Germline loops: CDR1 LGHDT, CDR2 YNNKEL (reference sequence). The CDR3 sequence is CASSQYGHKNTEAFF. The CDR3 nucleotides are TGTGCCAGCAGCCAATATGGACACAAGAACACTGAAGCTTTCTTT.

Ten or more counts support this clone. The genes are TRBV5-1 and TRBJ2-1; 7 bases are shared with TRBD1. Germline V CDR1 and CDR2: SGHRS, YFSETQ. This CDR3 has 15 amino acids. Trimming cost V 0 bases and J 3 bases; bases outside gene matches: 3. The CDR3 bases are TGCGCCAGCAGCTTGGGCCGGGACAGCTACAATGAGCAGTTCTTC. Translated: CASSLGRDSYNEQFF.

This chain links TRBV7-2 with TRBJ2-7; 7 bases are shared with TRBD2. CDR1 is SGHTA and CDR2 is FQGNSA in the germline V gene. The V gene end was trimmed by 5 bases and the J gene end by 7 bases; junction bases not matched to a gene: 14. The CDR3 sequence is 15 residues long. The CDR3 DNA reads as TGTGCCAGCAGCGCACTAGCGTGGAGTAATTGGGAGCAGTACGTC. Its translation is CASSALAWSNWEQYV.

On this clone itself: The junction departs from germline at one end; a sequencing error may be responsible. J is TRBJ2-1 and V is TRBV24-1; D perhaps matches TRBD2 (6 bases). The CDR3 consists of 16 residues. Germline V lookup: CDR1 KGHDR, CDR2 SFDVKD. CDR3 nucleotide sequence: TGTGCCACCAGTGATTTTAGGAGGGACCCATACAGTGAGCAGTTCTTC. It translates to CATSDFRRDPYSEQFF.